What follows are 25 T cell receptor beta chains derived from one specimen sequenced in a study of CD8 T cells in Susac syndrome (dated by TCRdb to between 2018 and 2021). The method behind the library was the immunoSEQ multiplex PCR assay. RNA was extracted using the RNeasy kit, and roughly 0.5 to 1 ug of the RNA was reverse transcribed with random hexamers. TCRdb ran its own pipeline on the public reads, namely fastp trimming at Q25 and MiXCR clone calling, and kept in-frame beta chains. Each entry is one CDR3 protein sequence, shown with its most common DNA and genes. Within this sample are a few hundred thousand distinct CDR3 sequences, with roughly 96% of them counted one time only. Around 0.099% of the sample comes from the top ten. The sample consisted of CD4+ T cells from PBMCs. Receptors were obtained from a human donor with multiple sclerosis.

The chain uses TRBV7-9 and TRBJ2-2; D is ambiguous. The CDR3 covers 15 residues. The germline V and J ends were trimmed by 5 bases and 4 bases, with 14 bases remaining between them. The germline CDR1 and CDR2 sequences are SEHNR and FQNEAQ (reference sequence). CDR3 region: CASSHRPGGTGELFF. The CDR3 bases are TGTGCCAGCAGCCACCGCCCCGGTGGCACCGGGGAGCTGTTTTTT.

This chain uses TRBV28 with TRBJ2-2; possible D gene TRBD1, 6 bases. The CDR3 has 17 amino acids. V was pared by 7 bases and J by 0 bases, with 18 bases between. Germline-derived CDR1 and CDR2 are MDHEN and SYDVKM. The CDR3 loop is CASIYRVGDPNTGELFF. The DNA for the CDR3 is TGTGCCAGCATTTACAGGGTGGGCGATCCGAACACCGGGGAGCTGTTTTTT.

V gene TRBV28 combines with J gene TRBJ2-7; D gene ambiguous. CDR1 is MDHEN and CDR2 is SYDVKM in the germline V gene. This CDR3 spans 11 amino acids. V gave up 1 base and J gave up 3 bases, with 1 base separating them. In DNA form, the CDR3 reads TGTGCCAGCAGTTTATTCTACGAGCAGTACTTC. The encoded protein is CASSLFYEQYF.

The V gene is TRBV20-1, the J gene TRBJ1-5; 7 positions match TRBD1. With 6 bases clipped from V and 4 bases from J, the junction kept 9 bases outside the gene matches. Germline CDR1 is DFQATT and CDR2 is SNEGSKA (reference sequence). The CDR3 has 14 residues. The CDR3 region is CSAQHGTANQPQHF. The CDR3 region has the DNA TGCAGTGCACAGCACGGGACAGCGAATCAGCCCCAGCATTTT.

The chain has TRBV12-3 or TRBV12-4 and TRBJ1-5; tentative D call: TRBD1 (6 bases). With 3 bases removed from V and 6 bases from J, the gap between germline ends came to 15 bases. The CDR3 runs 15 residues. CDR3 nucleotides: TGTGCCAGCAGTTTCTCCGGGGGGCAGGGTCAGCCCCAGCATTTT. Residues: CASSFSGGQGQPQHF.

The genes are TRBV29-1 and TRBJ2-5, with D maybe TRBD1 (6 bases). The CDR3 length is 13 residues. Trimming stripped 7 bases from V and 0 bases from J, with 12 bases between. The germline V gene has CDR1 SQVTM and CDR2 ANQGSEA. The CDR3 protein is CSGLGHYQETQYF. CDR3 DNA: TGCAGCGGGCTGGGACATTACCAAGAGACCCAGTACTTC.

The rearrangement joins TRBV2 to TRBJ2-7, with TRBD1 matching 7 bases. CDR1 SNHLY and CDR2 FYNNEI come from the germline V gene. V gave up 3 bases and J gave up 6 bases; unmatched junction bases: 8. The CDR3 covers 14 residues. This CDR3 reads CASSEHRGSGEQYF. Here the CDR3 DNA reads TGTGCCAGCAGTGAGCACAGGGGATCGGGCGAGCAGTACTTC.

The chain combines TRBV7-2 with TRBJ2-4; D unresolved. Germline CDR1 SGHTA, CDR2 FQGNSA. The CDR3 loop spans 15 amino acids. The germline V and J ends were trimmed by 2 bases and 8 bases, with 16 bases remaining between them. CDR3 coding DNA: TGTGCCAGCAGCTTATCCGATCAGCCATCGTACATTCAGTACTTC. It specifies CASSLSDQPSYIQYF.

V is TRBV20-1 and J is TRBJ2-7, with 8 nucleotides matching TRBD2. The CDR3 runs 14 residues. Germline loops: CDR1 DFQATT, CDR2 SNEGSKA (reference sequence). With 0 bases clipped from V and 9 bases from J, the junction kept 10 bases outside the gene matches. CDR3 sequence reads: CSARDGGAPAGQYF. The DNA for the CDR3 is TGCAGTGCTAGAGACGGGGGGGCTCCGGCTGGGCAGTACTTC.

The chain recombines TRBV29-1 with TRBJ2-1; D uncertain. The V and J ends lost 4 bases and 6 bases respectively, with 16 bases between them. The CDR3 sequence is 14 residues long. Germline V gives CDR1 SQVTM, CDR2 ANQGSEA. The CDR3 bases are TGCAGCGTTGTAGGACCCCTTCTGGGCAATGAGCAGTTCTTC. Translated: CSVVGPLLGNEQFF.

V is TRBV3-1 and J is TRBJ2-5, with D perhaps matching TRBD1 (6 bases). Looked up from germline, CDR1 is LGHDT and CDR2 is YNNKEL (reference sequence). V was shortened by 1 base and J by 5 bases, with 11 bases between the two germline ends. This CDR3 is built from 14 residues. CDR3: CASSQVRGWETQYF. CDR3 nucleotides: TGTGCCAGCAGCCAAGTCAGGGGTTGGGAGACCCAGTACTTC.

The V and J genes are TRBV19 and TRBJ2-3, with 9 bases lining up with TRBD1. CDR1 is LNHDA, CDR2 SQIVND, per germline (reference sequence). The CDR3 has 13 residues. J was trimmed by 4 bases and V by 7 bases; bases with no gene match: 3. In DNA, the CDR3 is TGTGCCAGTAACGGACAGGGGTCAGATACGCAGTATTTT. As protein: CASNGQGSDTQYF.

The rearrangement links TRBV7-2 to TRBJ2-1; D not resolved. CDR1 is SGHTA and CDR2 is FQGNSA in the germline V gene. The V end was cut by 4 bases, the J end by 10 bases, with 14 bases between. This CDR3 spans 13 amino acids. The CDR3, as DNA: TGTGCCAGCAGCTCCCTCGACCTCGACGAGCAGTTCTTC. Translated, it gives CASSSLDLDEQFF.

V is TRBV25-1 and J is TRBJ2-7; D may be TRBD1 or TRBD2 (6 bases each). The CDR3 consists of 14 residues. The V gene's germline CDR1 is MGHDK and CDR2 SYGVNS. The V and J ends lost 8 bases and 0 bases respectively, with 14 bases between them. CDR3 sequence reads: CASSKTGASYEQYF. In DNA, the CDR3 is TGTGCCAGCTCTAAAACGGGGGCCTCCTACGAGCAGTACTTC.

Only one count was recorded for this clonotype. The J gene is TRBJ2-1, the V gene TRBV9; 11 nucleotides agree with TRBD2. The trim removed 0 bases at V and 7 bases at J, leaving 6 bases unmatched. The length of the CDR3 is 16 residues. The germline V gene has CDR1 SGDLS and CDR2 YYNGEE. CDR3 sequence: CASSVDWGLAENEQFF. The CDR3 coding sequence is TGTGCCAGCAGCGTAGATTGGGGACTAGCGGAGAATGAGCAGTTCTTC.

This chain connects TRBV29-1 to TRBJ1-3; unclear D gene. Germline V gene sequence: CDR1 SQVTM, CDR2 ANQGSEA. Trimming cost V 4 bases and J 0 bases, with 4 bases left between them. This CDR3 region has 12 residues. The CDR3 here is CSVVGSGNTIYF. The DNA of the CDR3 is TGCAGCGTTGTGGGCTCTGGAAACACCATATATTTT.

J is TRBJ1-5 and V is TRBV24-1; no clear D. Germline CDR1 reads KGHDR; CDR2 reads SFDVKD. The CDR3 spans 17 residues. The V end was cut by 4 bases, the J end by 4 bases, with 19 bases between. CDR3 loop: CATSDTAGLVKNQPQHF. In nucleotides, the CDR3 is TGTGCCACCAGTGACACCGCTGGGTTGGTCAAAAATCAGCCCCAGCATTTT.

CDR3 in amino acids: CASSSAVGSETQYF. Here the CDR3 DNA reads TGCGCCAGCAGCTCCGCGGTAGGGTCGGAGACCCAGTACTTC. J is TRBJ2-5 and V is TRBV5-1; no definite D call. Germline CDR1 SGHRS, CDR2 YFSETQ. CDR3 length: 14 residues. V lost 3 bases and J lost 5, with 14 bases in between.

The chain combines TRBV3-1 with TRBJ1-5, with D tentatively TRBD1 (5 bases). This CDR3 is built from 14 residues. Germline V gene data show CDR1 as LGHDT and CDR2 as YNNKEL (reference sequence). Trimming pared 6 bases from V and 0 bases from J, leaving 9 bases between. DNA for the CDR3: TGTGCCAGCAGTCACAGGCCTAGCAATCAGCCCCAGCATTTT. Amino acid sequence: CASSHRPSNQPQHF.

J is TRBJ2-3 and V is TRBV28, with 12 nucleotides matching TRBD1. With 6 bases clipped from V and 4 bases from J, the junction kept 8 bases outside the gene matches. Germline V gene sequence: CDR1 MDHEN, CDR2 SYDVKM. The CDR3 covers 16 residues. The CDR3 spells CASSQVGTGGADTQYF. CDR3 nucleotide sequence: TGTGCCAGCAGCCAAGTGGGGACAGGGGGCGCAGATACGCAGTATTTT.

This clonotype occurred once. This chain joins TRBV24-1 and TRBJ2-5, with 9 bases fitting TRBD2. The trim removed 2 bases at V and 5 bases at J, leaving 5 bases unmatched. There are 15 residues in the CDR3. CDR1 and CDR2 from the germline V gene are KGHDR and SFDVKD. CDR3 DNA: TGTGCCACCAGTGATTCACAGCGGGGGGTGGAGACCCAGTACTTC. Its protein product is CATSDSQRGVETQYF.

The chain employs TRBV6-6 and TRBJ2-1, with 12 bases matching TRBD2. This CDR3 has 14 amino acids. CDR1 MNHNY and CDR2 SVGAGI come from the germline V gene (reference sequence). V shed 4 bases and J 12 bases; nucleotides not matched to a gene: 7. The CDR3 nucleotides read TGTGCCAGCAGTTTACTAGCGGGGGGCCCAGGGCAGTTCTTC. The encoded protein is CASSLLAGGPGQFF.

The sample holds one count of this clonotype. This chain connects TRBV9 to TRBJ1-1; D gene uncertain. Trimming removed 0 bases from V and 4 bases from J, with 13 bases in between. This CDR3 spans 15 amino acids. Germline CDR1 and CDR2: SGDLS and YYNGEE. CDR3 loop: CASSVESRGRTEAFF. In nucleotides, the CDR3 is TGTGCCAGCAGCGTAGAATCCCGGGGTCGCACTGAAGCTTTCTTT. Drawing the rest from reference TRBV9 and TRBJ1-1, the complete variable domain is DSGVTQTPKHLITATGQRVTLRCSPRSGDLSVYWYQQSLDQGLQFLIQYYNGEERAKGNILERFSAQQFPDLHSELNLSSLELGDSALYFCASSVESRGRTEAFFGQGTRLTVV.

The CDR3 spells CASSARTVTDTQYF. The CDR3 DNA reads TGTGCCAGCAGCGCCCGAACCGTCACAGATACGCAGTATTTT. The J gene is TRBJ2-3, the V gene TRBV9; D is ambiguous. From germline, CDR1 is SGDLS and CDR2 YYNGEE. Trimming removed 3 bases at V and 2 bases at J, with 10 bases between. This CDR3 has 14 amino acids.

J is TRBJ1-2 and V is TRBV29-1; D gene uncertain. CDR3 length equals 13 residues. V lost 3 bases and J 3 bases, leaving 11 bases between the germline ends. Per germline, CDR1 SQVTM and CDR2 ANQGSEA. This chain's CDR3 is CSVEDEVDYGYTF. The CDR3 DNA is TGCAGCGTTGAGGATGAGGTCGACTATGGCTACACCTTC. Complete variable domain (other parts from reference TRBV29-1 and TRBJ1-2): SAVISQKPSRDICQRGTSLTIQCQVDSQVTMMFWYRQQPGQSLTLIATANQGSEATYESGFVIDKFPISRPNLTFSTLTVSNMSPEDSSIYLCSVEDEVDYGYTFGSGTRLTVV.